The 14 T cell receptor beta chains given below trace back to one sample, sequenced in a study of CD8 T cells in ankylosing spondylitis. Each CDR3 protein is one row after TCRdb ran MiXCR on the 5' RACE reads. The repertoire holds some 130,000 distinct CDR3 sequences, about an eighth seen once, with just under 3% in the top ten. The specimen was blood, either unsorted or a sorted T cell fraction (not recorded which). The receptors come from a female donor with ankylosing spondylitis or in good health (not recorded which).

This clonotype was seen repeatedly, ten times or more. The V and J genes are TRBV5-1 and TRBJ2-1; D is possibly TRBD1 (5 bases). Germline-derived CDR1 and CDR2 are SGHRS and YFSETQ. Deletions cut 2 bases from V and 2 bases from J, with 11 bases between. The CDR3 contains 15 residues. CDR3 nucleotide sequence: TGCGCCAGCAGCTTTGCCGACAGAACCTACAATGAGCAGTTCTTC. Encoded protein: CASSFADRTYNEQFF.

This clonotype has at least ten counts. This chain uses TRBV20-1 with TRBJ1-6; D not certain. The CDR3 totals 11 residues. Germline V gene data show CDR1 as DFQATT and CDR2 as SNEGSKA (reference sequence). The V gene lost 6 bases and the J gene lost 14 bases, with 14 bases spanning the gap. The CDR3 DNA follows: TGCAGTGCAAAAGACCCGGTCACCCTCCACTTT. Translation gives CSAKDPVTLHF.

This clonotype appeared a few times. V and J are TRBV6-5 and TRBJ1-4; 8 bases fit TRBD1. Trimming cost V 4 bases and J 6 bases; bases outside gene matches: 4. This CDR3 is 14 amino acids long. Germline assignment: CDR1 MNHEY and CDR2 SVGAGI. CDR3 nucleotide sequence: TGTGCCAGCAGTTCAGGGGGCATAGATGAAAAACTGTTTTTT. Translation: CASSSGGIDEKLFF.

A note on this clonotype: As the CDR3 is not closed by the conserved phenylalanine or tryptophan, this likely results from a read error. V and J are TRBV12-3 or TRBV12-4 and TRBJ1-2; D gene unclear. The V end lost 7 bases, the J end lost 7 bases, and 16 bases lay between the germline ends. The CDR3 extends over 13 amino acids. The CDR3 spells CASTVEGGSGYTL. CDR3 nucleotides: TGTGCCAGCACCGTCGAGGGAGGAAGTGGCTACACCCTC.

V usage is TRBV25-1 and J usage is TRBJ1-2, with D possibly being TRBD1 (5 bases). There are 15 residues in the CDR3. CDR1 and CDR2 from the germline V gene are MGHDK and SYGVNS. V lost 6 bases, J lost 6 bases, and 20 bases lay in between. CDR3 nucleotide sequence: TGTGCCAGCAGAGGGGAGTGGGAAGGTCGGGATGGCTACACCTTC. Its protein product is CASRGEWEGRDGYTF.

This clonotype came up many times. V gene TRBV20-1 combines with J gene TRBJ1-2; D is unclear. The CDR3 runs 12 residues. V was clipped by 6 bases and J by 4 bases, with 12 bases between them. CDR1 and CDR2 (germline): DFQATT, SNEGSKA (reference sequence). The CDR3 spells CSASTALYGYTF. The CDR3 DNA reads TGCAGTGCCTCTACAGCGCTCTATGGCTACACCTTC.

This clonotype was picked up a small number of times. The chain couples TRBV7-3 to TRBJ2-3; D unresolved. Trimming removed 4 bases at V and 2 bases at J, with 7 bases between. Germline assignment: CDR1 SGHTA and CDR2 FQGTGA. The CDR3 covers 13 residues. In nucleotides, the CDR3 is TGTGCCAGCAGCTCTAGGCCCACAGATACGCAGTATTTT. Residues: CASSSRPTDTQYF.

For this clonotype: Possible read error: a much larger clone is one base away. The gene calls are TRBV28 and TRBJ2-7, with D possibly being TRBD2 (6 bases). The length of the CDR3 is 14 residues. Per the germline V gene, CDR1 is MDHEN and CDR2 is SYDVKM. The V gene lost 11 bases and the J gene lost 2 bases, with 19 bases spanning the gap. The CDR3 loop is CAARLVRATYEQYF. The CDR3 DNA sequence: TGTGCCGCCAGACTAGTACGGGCAACCTACGAGCAGTACTTC.

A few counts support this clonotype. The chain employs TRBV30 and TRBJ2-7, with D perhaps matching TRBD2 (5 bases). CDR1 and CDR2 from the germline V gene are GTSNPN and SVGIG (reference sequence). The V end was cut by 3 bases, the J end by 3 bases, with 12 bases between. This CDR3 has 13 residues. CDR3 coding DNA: TGTGCCTGGAGATGGGGAGAAAGCTACGAGCAGTACTTC. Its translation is CAWRWGESYEQYF.

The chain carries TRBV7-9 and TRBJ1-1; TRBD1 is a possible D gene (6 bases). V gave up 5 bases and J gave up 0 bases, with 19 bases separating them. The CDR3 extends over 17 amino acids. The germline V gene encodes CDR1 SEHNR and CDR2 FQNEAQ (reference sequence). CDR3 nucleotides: TGTGCCAGCAGCCCCACAGGGATGGGGGCCCTGAACACTGAAGCTTTCTTT. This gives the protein CASSPTGMGALNTEAFF.

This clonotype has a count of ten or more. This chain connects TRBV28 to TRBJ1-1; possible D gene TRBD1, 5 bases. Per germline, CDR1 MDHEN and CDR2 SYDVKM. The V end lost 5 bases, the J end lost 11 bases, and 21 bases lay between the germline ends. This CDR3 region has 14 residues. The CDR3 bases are TGTGCCAGCAGTCCTCCCCCGGGGACGATGGGGGCTTTCTTT. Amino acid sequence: CASSPPPGTMGAFF.

CDR3 bases: TGCGCCAGCAGCCAAGTCGTGTCGGCAACCGGGGAGCTGTTTTTT. This codes for CASSQVVSATGELFF. This chain links TRBV4-1 with TRBJ2-2; D not resolved. CDR1 MGHRA and CDR2 YSYEKL come from the germline V gene. V gave up 1 base and J gave up 5 bases, with 11 bases separating them. This CDR3 spans 15 amino acids.

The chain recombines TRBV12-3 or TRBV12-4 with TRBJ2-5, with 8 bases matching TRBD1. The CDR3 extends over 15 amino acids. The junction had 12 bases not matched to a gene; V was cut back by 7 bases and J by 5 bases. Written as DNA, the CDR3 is TGTGCCAGCACCGGGACAGGAAAGGGTGACGAGACCCAGTACTTC. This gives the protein CASTGTGKGDETQYF.

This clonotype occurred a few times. DNA of the CDR3: TGTGCCAGCAGCCGAGAAGCTAAACCAACACCACAAGAGACCCAGTACTTC. This encodes CASSREAKPTPQETQYF. The rearrangement joins TRBV7-6 to TRBJ2-5; D unclear. CDR1 and CDR2 (germline): SGHVS, FNYEAQ. The CDR3 consists of 17 residues. Trimming stripped 5 bases from V and 2 bases from J, with 21 bases between. The full variable domain, completed using reference TRBV7-6 and TRBJ2-5, is GAGVSQSPRYKVTKRGQDVALRCDPISGHVSLYWYRQALGQGPEFLTYFNYEAQQDKSGLPNDRFSAERPEGSISTLTIQRTEQRDSAMYRCASSREAKPTPQETQYFGPGTRLLVL.